Detailed here is one T cell receptor beta chain. The source of the sample is a study of T cell responses to AZD1222 COVID-19 vaccine. Using immunoSEQ multiplex PCR, the repertoire was profiled, and TCRdb retains in-frame clones only, with some absent. The repertoire includes 100,000 to 140,000 clones, more than 70% of them detected once, and 6.6% sits in the top ten. This CDR3 is built from 13 residues. Trimming removed 1 base from V and 7 bases from J, with 10 bases in between. From germline, CDR1 is SGHNT and CDR2 YENEEA. V and J are TRBV11-3 and TRBJ1-2, with D unresolved. This sequence was found in an adult in good health. Sequenced material: peripheral blood, taken on day 0 of AZD1222 vaccination. Here the CDR3 reads CASSLAHSRGYTF. Written as DNA, the CDR3 is TGTGCCAGCAGCTTAGCTCATTCTCGTGGCTACACCTTC.